This T cell receptor (beta chain) was retrieved from a study of blood T cell repertoires in COVID-19. Study information: COVID-19 samples collected from the United States, Italy and Spain covered acute and convalescent phases. PBMCs, B-cell-depleted T cells, or T cells were the source of the cDNA or gDNA that made up the material.

Original handling: Estimation of nucleated cell counts was performed using reference gene primer amplification. This table comes from immunoSEQ multiplex PCR, and its TCRdb copy is limited to in-frame clones, with some not included. V and J calls and clone size are given by that table; D and trimming were obtained from the DNA. Of around 140,000 clones in the sample, roughly 83% were seen once. Germline lookup yields CDR1 MNHNY and CDR2 SVGAGI (reference sequence). V was trimmed by 7 bases and J by 1 base, leaving 17 bases between them. This CDR3 has 15 amino acids. The chain recombines TRBV6-6 with TRBJ2-7; maybe TRBD1 (5 bases). The sequenced sample was peripheral blood. This clonotype was sampled from a woman at least 80 years old with acute or convalescent COVID-19. The CDR3 loop is CASTQDSHLSYEQYF. The CDR3 nucleotides are TGTGCCAGCACTCAAGACAGCCACCTTTCCTACGAGCAGTACTTC.